This note documents a single T cell receptor (beta chain) sequence. Its antigen is not identified. The source of the sample is a study of radiotherapy plus CTLA-4 blockade in lung cancer. Study results and caveats: Response, reportedly, was best predicted by interferon-beta along with early blood T cell clone dynamics. Following radiotherapy plus ipilimumab, tumor-derived TCR clones expanded in the blood.

Those patients who had chemo-refractory metastatic non-small-cell lung cancer were given focal radiation along with CTLA-4 blockade through ipilimumab. The protocol was immunoSEQ multiplex PCR, while the TCRdb copy is restricted to in-frame clones and leaves out a portion. The sample lists about 70,000 clones, approximately 76% occurring once. The origin of this receptor is a human donor with non-small cell lung cancer whose response to radiotherapy plus ipilimumab could not be evaluated. Some clones in this sample may be carry-over from other donors' samples. Sample: peripheral blood, taken from a patient treated with radiotherapy plus ipilimumab.

CDR3 coding DNA: TGCGCCAGCAGCGAGGACTCGGATGGCTACACCTTC. Protein: CASSEDSDGYTF. The J gene is TRBJ1-2, the V gene TRBV5-1; D not certain. The CDR3 has 12 amino acids. The germline V gene encodes CDR1 SGHRS and CDR2 YFSETQ. The V end was cut by 4 bases, the J end by 6 bases, with 10 bases between.